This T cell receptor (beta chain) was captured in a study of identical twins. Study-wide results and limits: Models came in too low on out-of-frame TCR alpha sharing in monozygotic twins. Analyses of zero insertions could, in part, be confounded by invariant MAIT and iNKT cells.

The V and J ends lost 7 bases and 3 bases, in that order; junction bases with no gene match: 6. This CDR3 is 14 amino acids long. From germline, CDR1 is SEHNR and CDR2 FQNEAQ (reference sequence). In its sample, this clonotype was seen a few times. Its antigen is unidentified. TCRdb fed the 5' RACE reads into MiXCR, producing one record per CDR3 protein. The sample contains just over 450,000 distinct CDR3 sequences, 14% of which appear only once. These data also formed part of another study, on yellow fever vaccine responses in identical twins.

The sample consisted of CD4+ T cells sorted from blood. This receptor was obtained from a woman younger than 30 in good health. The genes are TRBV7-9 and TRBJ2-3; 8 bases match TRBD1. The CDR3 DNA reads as TGTGCCAGCATTTCTCAGGGGGCGACAGATACGCAGTATTTT. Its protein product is CASISQGATDTQYF.